This T cell receptor beta chain was obtained from a study of radiation and T cells in renal cell carcinoma. The CDR3 consists of 17 residues. CDR1 is LGHNA and CDR2 is YNFKEQ in the germline V gene. Losses at the gene ends were 6 bases for V and 0 bases for J; bases not matched to a gene: 6. Profiling relied on immunoSEQ multiplex PCR, and the TCRdb table lists in-frame clones only, not all of them. The repertoire holds approximately 40,000 clones, with about 82% as singletons. Described time point: blood 4 weeks post-SBRT, at nephrectomy. Treatment described: 15 Gy SBRT to primary tumor, nephrectomy 4 weeks later. Blood was sampled at baseline, 2 weeks and 4 weeks after SBRT.

The chain combines TRBV4-2 with TRBJ2-7; 15 nucleotides line up with TRBD2. The source is a woman aged 70-85 years with renal cell carcinoma. The sequenced sample was blood, obtained from a patient whose treatment included radiotherapy and nephrectomy. CDR3 sequence reads: CASSQGLAGGTSYEQYF. CDR3 nucleotides: TGTGCCAGCAGTCAGGGACTAGCGGGAGGAACCTCCTACGAGCAGTACTTC.